This TCR beta chain was documented in a study of shared clonotypes between healthy human individuals. Here immunoSEQ multiplex PCR was the method, and the copy in TCRdb shows in-frame clones only, minus some. The table includes fewer than 650,000 clones, 60% to 85% detected once. Free of recent acute infections or vaccinations, the donors were healthy HIV-negative adults. This clone occurred a few times. The CDR3 is made up of 14 amino acids. V lost 0 bases to trimming and J lost 8 bases, with 13 bases between them. Germline CDR1 is LGHNA and CDR2 is YSLEER. The rearrangement uses TRBV4-3 and TRBJ1-1; TRBD1 is a possible D gene (5 bases). What was sequenced was PBMCs. This receptor was obtained from a middle-aged woman in good health. Some clones in this sample may be carry-over from other donors' samples. This CDR3 is CASSQDSRASEAFF. Written as DNA, the CDR3 is TGCGCCAGCAGCCAAGATAGCAGGGCCTCCGAAGCTTTCTTT.